The source of this TCR beta chain is a study of cytomegalovirus exposure and HLA in healthy donors. Study observations and caveats: Solely CMV serostatus was available to characterize immune exposure. A later analysis reportedly found that, within productive TCRs, an Asian-associated ancestry cluster had fewer N-insertions than the mean observed across the roughly 630 donors. The CMV antigen specificity of a few CMV-associated chains was confirmed through in vitro analysis.

The CDR3 extends over 13 amino acids. V was clipped by 6 bases and J by 3 bases; unmatched bases: 4. Germline CDR1 is KGHSH and CDR2 is LQKENI. 60 Vbeta and 13 Jbeta primers were used in PCR. Clones were sequenced by immunoSEQ multiplex PCR, and TCRdb holds only the in-frame ones, with some missing. Of 150,000 to 200,000 clones in the sample, 77% were seen once. This clone was recorded a few times. Its antigen is unidentified. This clonotype was obtained from a man aged 18 to 30 in good health and CMV-seronegative. This chain connects TRBV18 to TRBJ2-7, with 8 nucleotides matching TRBD2. The sample was PBMCs. This CDR3 reads CASSSSGGYEQYF. The DNA of the CDR3 is TGTGCCAGCTCTTCCAGCGGGGGCTACGAGCAGTACTTC. Full variable domain (missing parts from reference TRBV18 and TRBJ2-7): NAGVMQNPRHLVRRRGQEARLRCSPMKGHSHVYWYRQLPEEGLKFMVYLQKENIIDESGMPKERFSAEFPKEGPSILRIQQVVRGDSAAYFCASSSSGGYEQYFGPGTRLTVT.